This T cell receptor (beta chain) was documented in a study of cytomegalovirus exposure and HLA in healthy donors. Study-level information: The same platform as the approximately 670 first-cohort repertoires was used for the 95 to 150 validation repertoires, a later analysis reported.

The donors were in the approximately 120-subject validation cohort, distinct from the roughly 600-subject first cohort. Regarding the study as a whole: The classifier was said to identify cytomegalovirus status with high specificity and sensitivity. Cytomegalovirus association was listed for 164 TCR beta chains.

The CDR3 contains 15 residues. The V and J ends lost 4 bases and 7 bases, in that order; junction bases with no gene match: 4. Germline CDR1 reads MNHEY; CDR2 reads SMNVEV (reference sequence). The data were produced by immunoSEQ multiplex PCR, yet TCRdb's version contains in-frame clones alone and is incomplete. The repertoire holds under 50,000 clones, with 90% to 95% as singletons. A remark on this clone: Its antigen is unknown.

The receptor was derived from a woman aged 18-35 years in good health and CMV-seropositive. Specimen: PBMCs. This chain uses TRBV27 with TRBJ2-1, with 13 bases fitting TRBD2. CDR3 sequence: CASSSGTSGKNEQFF. CDR3 DNA sequence: TGTGCCAGCAGTTCAGGGACTAGCGGGAAGAATGAGCAGTTCTTC.